One sample yielded the 30 T cell receptor beta chains listed below, sequenced in a study of cytotoxic CD8 clonotypes in ibrutinib-treated CLL. Clones were read by immunoSEQ multiplex PCR, and TCRdb kept only the in-frame ones, dropping some. Among some 170,000 clones, roughly 88% were seen once, and the ten largest hold more than 2.5%. Material: PBMCs, obtained at disease progression, from a patient treated with ibrutinib. These receptors were taken from a human donor with chronic lymphocytic leukemia.

This clone showed up just once. The CDR3 bases are TGTGCCAGCAGTTACTCGTCAAGGACAGGGACATACGAGCAGTACTTC. Translation gives CASSYSSRTGTYEQYF. This chain links TRBV6-5 with TRBJ2-7; 8 bases match TRBD1. J lost 4 bases, V lost 0 bases, and 8 bases had no gene match. Germline CDR1 and CDR2: MNHEY and SVGAGI. The CDR3 runs to 16 residues.

This clone appeared a few times. CDR3 sequence reads: CASKRLAGGPDTQYF. CDR3 DNA: TGTGCCAGCAAACGGCTAGCGGGAGGGCCAGATACGCAGTATTTT. The chain recombines TRBV27 with TRBJ2-3; 12 positions match TRBD2. With 7 bases clipped from V and 4 bases from J, the junction kept 6 bases outside the gene matches. Per the germline V gene, CDR1 is MNHEY and CDR2 is SMNVEV (reference sequence). There are 15 residues in the CDR3.

This clone was counted between two and nine times. This sequence joins TRBV5-6 and TRBJ2-7; D gene ambiguous. From germline, CDR1 is SGHDT and CDR2 YYEEEE. The CDR3 covers 14 residues. The V and J ends lost 6 bases and 4 bases respectively, with 17 bases between them. For the CDR3, the DNA is TGTGCCAGCACCCCCCGCCGAGGTTGGTACGAGCAGTACTTC. Translation: CASTPRRGWYEQYF. The full variable domain, its missing parts supplied by reference TRBV5-6 and TRBJ2-7, is DAGVTQSPTHLIKTRGQQVTLRCSPKSGHDTVSWYQQALGQGPQFIFQYYEEEERQRGNFPDRFSGHQFPNYSSELNVNALLLGDSALYLCASTPRRGWYEQYFGPGTRLTVT.

The chain recombines TRBV5-5 with TRBJ2-5, with 9 bases lining up with TRBD1. V shed 4 bases, J shed 4 bases, and the junction held 8 bases outside the gene matches. Per germline, CDR1 SGHKS and CDR2 YYEKEE (reference sequence). There are 15 residues in the CDR3. The CDR3 region has the DNA TGTGCCAGCAGCCCTGAACCGGACAGGGGAGAGACCCAGTACTTC. It yields the protein CASSPEPDRGETQYF.

The rearrangement uses TRBV6-5 and TRBJ2-4; D gene ambiguous. This CDR3 is 13 amino acids long. Germline CDR1 reads MNHEY; CDR2 reads SVGAGI. V lost 6 bases to trimming and J lost 1 base, with 7 bases between them. CDR3 DNA: TGTGCCAGCAGGGAGACGGCCAAAAACATTCAGTACTTC. Its protein is CASRETAKNIQYF.

This chain connects TRBV5-6 to TRBJ2-7; 11 bases are a match to TRBD1. Germline V gene data show CDR1 as SGHDT and CDR2 as YYEEEE. This CDR3 is 15 amino acids long. J was trimmed by 6 bases and V by 4 bases; bases with no gene match: 9. CDR3 sequence reads: CASSPGQGEWFEQYF. CDR3 bases: TGTGCCAGCAGCCCGGGACAGGGGGAATGGTTCGAGCAGTACTTC.

The rearrangement joins TRBV5-1 to TRBJ2-3; D gene uncertain. This CDR3 has 14 residues. V lost 5 bases and J lost 1, with 11 bases in between. Germline V gene lookup returns CDR1 SGHRS and CDR2 YFSETQ. DNA of the CDR3: TGCGCCAGCAGGCCCGCGTCCCGCACAGATACGCAGTATTTT. This gives the protein CASRPASRTDTQYF.

The chain couples TRBV7-8 to TRBJ2-7, with D perhaps matching TRBD1 (6 bases). Germline V gives CDR1 SGHVS, CDR2 FQNEAQ. V lost 0 bases to trimming and J lost 2 bases, with 11 bases between them. The CDR3 runs to 15 residues. The CDR3 sequence: CASSLARTDTYEQYF. In DNA, the CDR3 is TGTGCCAGCAGCTTAGCCCGGACAGACACCTACGAGCAGTACTTC.

The chain employs TRBV7-8 and TRBJ1-3; D not resolved. CDR3 length: 15 residues. Trimming pared 5 bases from V and 7 bases from J, leaving 18 bases between. CDR1 and CDR2 (germline): SGHVS, FQNEAQ. The CDR3 DNA sequence: TGTGCCAGCAGCCAAGTAATTTCCGTGCTGAACACCATATATTTT. Its protein product is CASSQVISVLNTIYF.

V gene TRBV18 combines with J gene TRBJ1-1, with D tentatively TRBD1 (5 bases). This CDR3 is built from 12 residues. Trimming removed 8 bases from V and 4 bases from J, with 11 bases in between. The V gene's germline CDR1 is KGHSH and CDR2 LQKENI. CDR3 amino acids: CASRGDGTEAFF. For the CDR3, the DNA is TGTGCCAGCCGGGGGGATGGCACTGAAGCTTTCTTT.

The chain carries TRBV19 and TRBJ1-3; a weak D match, TRBD1 (6 bases). V shed 5 bases and J shed 0 bases, with 20 bases lying between them. The CDR3 loop spans 18 amino acids. The germline V gene has CDR1 LNHDA and CDR2 SQIVND (reference sequence). CDR3: CASSRTANKPNSGNTIYF. The CDR3 DNA follows: TGTGCCAGTAGTCGGACAGCGAACAAACCTAACTCTGGAAACACCATATATTTT.

The rearrangement joins TRBV9 to TRBJ2-7, with D perhaps given as TRBD1 or TRBD2 (5 bases each). Germline V gene sequence: CDR1 SGDLS, CDR2 YYNGEE. The ends were cut back, 1 base at V and 6 bases at J, with 11 bases in the middle. This CDR3 contains 13 residues. This chain's CDR3 is CASSVRWGSEQYF. In nucleotides, the CDR3 is TGTGCCAGCAGCGTACGCTGGGGGTCCGAGCAGTACTTC.

The chain couples TRBV6-1 to TRBJ1-1, with D possibly matching TRBD1 (6 bases). Trimming cost V 3 bases and J 5 bases, with 16 bases left between them. This CDR3 is 15 amino acids long. Germline values: CDR1 MNHNS, CDR2 SASEGT. The CDR3 sequence: CASSETPEGGTEAFF. CDR3 DNA: TGTGCCAGCAGTGAGACCCCGGAAGGGGGAACTGAAGCTTTCTTT.

For the CDR3, the DNA is TGTGCCAGCAGCTTGGCACTGGTGGGGGATCCCGGGGAGCTGTTTTTT. This sequence encodes CASSLALVGDPGELFF. This chain links TRBV5-6 with TRBJ2-2; D may correspond to TRBD1 or TRBD2 (5 bases each). The CDR3 is made up of 16 amino acids. V was pared by 0 bases and J by 6 bases, with 15 bases between. Per the germline V gene, CDR1 is SGHDT and CDR2 is YYEEEE.

Only a few counts were recorded for this clone. This chain connects TRBV27 to TRBJ2-2, with 9 bases identical to TRBD2. Germline V gene lookup returns CDR1 MNHEY and CDR2 SMNVEV (reference sequence). The CDR3 consists of 19 residues. V shed 4 bases, J shed 6 bases, and the junction held 18 bases outside the gene matches. As DNA, the CDR3 is TGTGCCAGCAGTTGGCGACAGGAACAGATCCTAGCGGGATCCGGGGAGCTGTTTTTT. Its translation: CASSWRQEQILAGSGELFF.

The rearrangement links TRBV7-8 to TRBJ1-5, with D perhaps matching TRBD1 (5 bases). The CDR3 spans 15 residues. The V gene lost 4 bases and the J gene lost 0 bases, with 10 bases spanning the gap. In germline, CDR1 is SGHVS, CDR2 FQNEAQ. The CDR3 reads CASSWQGDSNQPQHF. CDR3 DNA sequence: TGTGCCAGCAGCTGGCAGGGCGATAGCAATCAGCCCCAGCATTTT.

The chain links TRBV4-1 to TRBJ2-7, with D possibly called TRBD1 or TRBD2 (5 bases each). V shed 0 bases and J shed 3 bases, with 15 bases lying between them. The CDR3 loop spans 16 amino acids. Germline CDR1 reads MGHRA; CDR2 reads YSYEKL. The CDR3 region has the DNA TGCGCCAGCAGCCAAGATCCGGGGCCGAGAGTCTACGAGCAGTACTTC. This codes for CASSQDPGPRVYEQYF.

The CDR3 reads CAREDRGLGPQHF. CDR3 nucleotides: TGCGCCAGGGAGGACAGGGGATTGGGGCCCCAGCATTTT. V is TRBV5-1 and J is TRBJ1-5, with TRBD1 matching 9 bases. Germline lookup yields CDR1 SGHRS and CDR2 YFSETQ. The ends lost 8 bases at V and 9 bases at J; junction bases unmatched: 9. The length of the CDR3 is 13 residues.

The chain carries TRBV9 and TRBJ2-3; D is undetermined. V dropped 4 bases and J dropped 2 bases, with 5 bases sitting between them. Germline lookup yields CDR1 SGDLS and CDR2 YYNGEE. The CDR3 is made up of 12 amino acids. For the CDR3, the DNA is TGTGCCAGCAGCATTCTCACAGATACGCAGTATTTT. This encodes CASSILTDTQYF.

The rearrangement links TRBV5-4 to TRBJ2-3, with D unclear. V gave up 3 bases and J gave up 6 bases, with 8 bases separating them. Germline CDR1 and CDR2: SGHNT and YYREEE (reference sequence). There are 12 residues in the CDR3. This CDR3 reads CASSSGRDTQYF. CDR3 in DNA: TGTGCCAGCAGCTCCGGTAGGGATACGCAGTATTTT. The full variable domain, its missing parts supplied by reference TRBV5-4 and TRBJ2-3, is ETGVTQSPTHLIKTRGQQVTLRCSSQSGHNTVSWYQQALGQGPQFIFQYYREEENGRGNFPPRFSGLQFPNYSSELNVNALELDDSALYLCASSSGRDTQYFGPGTRLTVL.

The CDR3 spells CASSQDTSSNYGYTF. The CDR3 DNA sequence: TGTGCCAGCAGCCAAGATACCAGTTCTAACTATGGCTACACCTTC. The chain couples TRBV14 to TRBJ1-2, with D unclear. Trimming removed 0 bases at V and 0 bases at J, with 8 bases between. Germline V gene data show CDR1 as SGHDN and CDR2 as FVKESK. The CDR3 consists of 15 residues.

The table lists this clone with a few counts. The chain combines TRBV4-3 with TRBJ1-2; weak D call: TRBD1 (6 bases). There are 15 residues in the CDR3. The germline V and J ends were trimmed by 2 bases and 3 bases, with 13 bases remaining between them. Germline CDR1 reads LGHNA; CDR2 reads YSLEER. The DNA of the CDR3 is TGCGCCAGCAGCCAAACCGACAGGAGGGACTATGGCTACACCTTC. The encoded protein is CASSQTDRRDYGYTF.

This CDR3 is CASSSYTGVNTEAFF. In nucleotides, the CDR3 is TGTGCCAGCAGCTCATATACAGGGGTGAACACTGAAGCTTTCTTT. The chain uses TRBV7-9 and TRBJ1-1; 7 nucleotides line up with TRBD1. The CDR3 runs 15 residues. The germline CDR1 and CDR2 sequences are SEHNR and FQNEAQ (reference sequence). V lost 4 bases to trimming and J lost 0 bases; unmatched junction nucleotides: 5.

The genes are TRBV2 and TRBJ2-7; 11 bases align to TRBD2. With V trimmed by 7 bases and J by 4 bases, 3 bases remained unmatched. Germline lookup yields CDR1 SNHLY and CDR2 FYNNEI. The CDR3 runs 13 residues. CDR3 protein: CASTGLAAYEQYF. The CDR3 bases are TGTGCCAGCACGGGACTAGCGGCGTACGAGCAGTACTTC.

Written as DNA, the CDR3 is TGTGCCAGCAGTTACTCGACCGGGACAGTGAATGAAAAACTGTTTTTT. Translated: CASSYSTGTVNEKLFF. The rearrangement joins TRBV6-5 to TRBJ1-4; 7 nucleotides align to TRBD1. Germline CDR1 MNHEY, CDR2 SVGAGI. The trim removed 0 bases at V and 5 bases at J, leaving 6 bases unmatched. This CDR3 is built from 16 residues.

V gene TRBV9 combines with J gene TRBJ2-7, with TRBD2 matching over 13 bases. This CDR3 is built from 16 residues. CDR1 is SGDLS, CDR2 YYNGEE, per germline. J gave up 7 bases and V 0 bases, and 7 bases lay outside the gene matches. The CDR3 nucleotides read TGTGCCAGCAGCGTAGTTGGGACTAGCGGGATTAGAGAGCAGTACTTC. Protein product: CASSVVGTSGIREQYF.

The J gene is TRBJ2-3, the V gene TRBV28; TRBD2 matches 7 bases. Germline loops: CDR1 MDHEN, CDR2 SYDVKM. V shed 3 bases and J 1 base; nucleotides not matched to a gene: 4. This CDR3 is built from 15 residues. The CDR3 DNA is TGTGCCAGCAGTTTGGGAGGGCTCGGCACAGATACGCAGTATTTT. Its translation is CASSLGGLGTDTQYF.

This clone occurred a few times. The rearrangement uses TRBV5-8 and TRBJ2-5; TRBD2 matches 7 bases. J was trimmed by 2 bases and V by 0 bases; bases with no gene match: 7. The CDR3 runs to 16 residues. In germline, CDR1 is SGHTS, CDR2 YDEGEE. Here the CDR3 DNA reads TGTGCCAGCAGCTTGGGCCTAGCGGAAAGTCAAGAGACCCAGTACTTC. Encoded protein: CASSLGLAESQETQYF.

The rearrangement links TRBV7-7 to TRBJ2-2; a possible D gene is TRBD2 (6 bases). The V gene's germline CDR1 is SSHAT and CDR2 FNYEAQ (reference sequence). The CDR3 extends over 14 amino acids. Trimming stripped 5 bases from V and 6 bases from J, with 13 bases between. The CDR3 sequence: CASSPRTNAGELFF. DNA for the CDR3: TGTGCCAGCAGCCCTCGGACTAACGCCGGGGAGCTGTTTTTT. Variable domain in full (rest from reference TRBV7-7 and TRBJ2-2): GAGVSQSPRYKVTKRGQDVTLRCDPISSHATLYWYQQALGQGPEFLTYFNYEAQPDKSGLPSDRFSAERPEGSISTLTIQRTEQRDSAMYRCASSPRTNAGELFFGEGSRLTVL.

The rearrangement joins TRBV4-3 to TRBJ2-1; D is unresolved. Per the germline V gene, CDR1 is LGHNA and CDR2 is YSLEER. Trimming removed 4 bases from V and 5 bases from J, with 12 bases in between. The CDR3 runs 14 residues. The CDR3 protein is CASSPIVSHNEQFF. CDR3 coding DNA: TGCGCCAGCAGCCCAATAGTAAGTCACAATGAGCAGTTCTTC.